Presented here are 9 T cell receptor beta chains from one specimen sequenced in a study of T-cell reconstitution after alpha-beta-depleted transplantation in children (dated by TCRdb to the mid-2010s). Preparation of the library involved PCR. TCRdb names Illumina HiSeq 2500 as the instrument used. Molecular barcoding was employed in the preparation of TCR libraries, with unique molecular identifiers being used to normalize TCRbeta repertoire quantification. In TCRdb, the public reads were trimmed at Q25 with fastp and aligned with MiXCR, with productive beta chains retained. Under each unique CDR3 protein, matching rows form one entry showing the most common genes and DNA. The sample profile shows approximately 490,000 distinct CDR3 sequences; approximately 12% of them were found once. The ten most abundant clones make up roughly 5.4% of the sample. The material was PBMCs from the stem cell graft donor, obtained from the stem cell graft. These receptors all stem from a human donor who donated a stem cell graft to a child with combined immunodeficiency.

V usage is TRBV7-3 and J usage is TRBJ2-6; possibly TRBD2 for D (6 bases). This CDR3 is 17 amino acids long. V was clipped by 6 bases and J by 0 bases, with 15 bases between them. Germline V gives CDR1 SGHTA, CDR2 FQGTGA. CDR3 sequence (DNA): TGTGCCAGCAGTTTCTATGGCGGGGTCTCTGGGGCCAACGTCCTGACTTTC. It codes for CASSFYGGVSGANVLTF. The complete variable domain, with remaining parts taken from reference TRBV7-3 and TRBJ2-6, reads GAGVSQTPSNKVTEKGKYVELRCDPISGHTALYWYRQSLGQGPEFLIYFQGTGAADDSGLPNDRFFAVRPEGSVSTLKIQRTERGDSAVYLCASSFYGGVSGANVLTFGAGSRLTVL.

The chain employs TRBV12-3 or TRBV12-4 and TRBJ2-1; possibly TRBD1 or TRBD2 for D (5 bases each). The CDR3 consists of 16 residues. V was trimmed by 6 bases and J by 0 bases, leaving 15 bases between them. The CDR3 DNA follows: TGTGCCAGCAGCCCGGGACCGCGAAGCTCCTACAATGAGCAGTTCTTC. Encoded protein: CASSPGPRSSYNEQFF.

This clonotype was seen at least ten times. The J gene is TRBJ2-3, the V gene TRBV7-6, with 13 bases that match TRBD2. This CDR3 contains 17 residues. V trimming: 1 base; J trimming: 5 bases; junction bases outside the gene matches: 6. From germline, CDR1 is SGHVS and CDR2 FNYEAQ. The CDR3 nucleotides read TGTGCCAGCAGCTTAGGACTAGCGGGGGGCCTGGGAGATACGCAGTATTTT. Protein product: CASSLGLAGGLGDTQYF.

This clonotype was seen at least ten times. This rearrangement joins TRBV7-3 to TRBJ2-1; no definite D call. The CDR3 covers 13 residues. V was shortened by 2 bases and J by 9 bases, with 11 bases between the two germline ends. Germline lookup yields CDR1 SGHTA and CDR2 FQGTGA. The DNA for the CDR3 is TGTGCCAGCAGCTTAGAGATGTATAGTGAGCAGTTCTTC. This gives the protein CASSLEMYSEQFF.

Many counts were recorded for this clonotype. The chain joins TRBV29-1 to TRBJ2-1; D uncertain. The ends were cut back, 8 bases at V and 6 bases at J, with 14 bases in the middle. The germline V gene encodes CDR1 SQVTM and CDR2 ANQGSEA. The CDR3 runs 12 residues. The CDR3 loop reads CSPCILSNEQFF. CDR3 nucleotide sequence: TGCAGCCCCTGCATATTATCCAATGAGCAGTTCTTC.

The V gene is TRBV4-3, the J gene TRBJ2-7, with D uncertain. V lost 1 base to trimming and J lost 4 bases, with 8 bases between them. The length of the CDR3 is 13 residues. From germline, CDR1 is LGHNA and CDR2 YSLEER. This chain's CDR3 is CASSQGLSYEQYF. CDR3 in DNA: TGCGCCAGCAGCCAAGGTCTCTCGTACGAGCAGTACTTC.

This clonotype was counted many times. The V gene is TRBV20-1, the J gene TRBJ1-1; 7 nucleotides line up with TRBD1. J was trimmed by 3 bases and V by 0 bases; bases with no gene match: 4. This CDR3 region has 14 residues. Germline V gene lookup returns CDR1 DFQATT and CDR2 SNEGSKA (reference sequence). CDR3 protein: CSARDQGVDTEAFF. The CDR3 DNA is TGCAGTGCTAGAGATCAGGGGGTGGACACTGAAGCTTTCTTT.

V is TRBV7-8 and J is TRBJ2-7; D not resolved. V lost 5 bases, J lost 3 bases, and 8 bases lay in between. The CDR3 loop spans 12 amino acids. Germline CDR1 reads SGHVS; CDR2 reads FQNEAQ. This CDR3 is CASSPRIYEQYF. In DNA form, the CDR3 reads TGTGCCAGCAGCCCGAGAATCTACGAGCAGTACTTC.

The chain has TRBV24-1 and TRBJ2-2, with D possibly matching TRBD1 (6 bases). The CDR3 has 12 residues. The V gene's germline CDR1 is KGHDR and CDR2 SFDVKD. The V and J ends lost 9 bases and 5 bases respectively, with 9 bases between them. The CDR3: CATLGQTGELFF. CDR3 sequence (DNA): TGTGCCACCCTCGGACAGACCGGGGAGCTGTTTTTT.